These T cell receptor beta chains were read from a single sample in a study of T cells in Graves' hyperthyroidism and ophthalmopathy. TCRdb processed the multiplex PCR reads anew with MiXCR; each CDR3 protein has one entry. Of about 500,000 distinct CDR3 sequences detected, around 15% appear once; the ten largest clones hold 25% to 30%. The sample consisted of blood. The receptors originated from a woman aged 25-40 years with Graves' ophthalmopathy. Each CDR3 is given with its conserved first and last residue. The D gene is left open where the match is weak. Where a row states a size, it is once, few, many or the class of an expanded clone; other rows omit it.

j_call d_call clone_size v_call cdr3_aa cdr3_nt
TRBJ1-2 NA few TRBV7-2 CASSSTGPLGYTF TGTGCCAGCAGCTCTACGGGTCCTCTTGGCTACACCTTC
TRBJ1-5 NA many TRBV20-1 CSARDGGRQPQHF TGCAGTGCTAGAGACGGAGGGAGGCAGCCCCAGCATTTT
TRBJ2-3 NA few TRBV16 CASSQSRGASTDTQYF TGTGCCAGCAGCCAATCACGAGGGGCCAGCACAGATACGCAGTATTTT
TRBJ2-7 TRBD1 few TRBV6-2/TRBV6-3 CASRQGGTYEQYF TGTGCCAGCAGACAGGGGGGAACCTACGAGCAGTACTTC
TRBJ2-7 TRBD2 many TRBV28 CASRIPKWEGYEQYF TGTGCCAGCAGAATCCCTAAGTGGGAGGGCTACGAGCAGTACTTC
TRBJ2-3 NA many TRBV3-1 CASSQDPWQDTQYF TGTGCCAGCAGCCAAGATCCGTGGCAAGATACGCAGTATTTT
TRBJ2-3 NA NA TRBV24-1 CATSDLVGPRKTDTQYF TGTGCCACCAGTGATTTGGTGGGACCACGCAAAACAGATACGCAGTATTTT
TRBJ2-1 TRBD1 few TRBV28 CASSPTGTGRHNEQFF TGTGCCAGCAGTCCGACCGGGACAGGGCGTCACAATGAGCAGTTCTTC
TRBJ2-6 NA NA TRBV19 CASRAPPPDSGANVLTF TGTGCCAGTAGAGCTCCCCCCCCGGACTCTGGGGCCAACGTCCTGACTTTC
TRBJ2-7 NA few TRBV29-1 CSVEDLGEQYF TGCAGCGTTGAAGACTTGGGGGAGCAGTACTTC
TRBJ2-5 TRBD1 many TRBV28 CASSLTGLETQYF TGTGCCAGCAGTTTGACAGGGTTGGAGACCCAGTACTTC
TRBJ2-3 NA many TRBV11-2 CASSPASTGRTDTQYF TGTGCCAGCAGCCCAGCTTCGACGGGGCGCACAGATACGCAGTATTTT
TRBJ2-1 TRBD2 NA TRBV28 CASSFWGRGNNEQFF TGTGCCAGCAGTTTTTGGGGGAGGGGCAACAATGAGCAGTTCTTC
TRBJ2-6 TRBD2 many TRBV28 CATTGGNSGANVLTF TGTGCCACCACGGGGGGGAACTCTGGGGCCAACGTCCTGACTTTC
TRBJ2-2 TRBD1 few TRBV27 CASSPRDRATGELFF TGTGCCAGCAGTCCTCGGGACAGGGCTACCGGGGAGCTGTTTTTT
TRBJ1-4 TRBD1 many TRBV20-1 CSANRQGAEEKLFF TGCAGTGCAAACCGACAGGGGGCGGAGGAAAAACTGTTTTTT
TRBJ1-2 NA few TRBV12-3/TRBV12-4 CASTPSGNYGYTF TGTGCCAGCACGCCCTCAGGCAACTATGGCTACACCTTC
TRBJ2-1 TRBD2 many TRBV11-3 CASSPSGRDEQFF TGTGCCAGCAGCCCAAGCGGGAGGGATGAGCAGTTCTTC